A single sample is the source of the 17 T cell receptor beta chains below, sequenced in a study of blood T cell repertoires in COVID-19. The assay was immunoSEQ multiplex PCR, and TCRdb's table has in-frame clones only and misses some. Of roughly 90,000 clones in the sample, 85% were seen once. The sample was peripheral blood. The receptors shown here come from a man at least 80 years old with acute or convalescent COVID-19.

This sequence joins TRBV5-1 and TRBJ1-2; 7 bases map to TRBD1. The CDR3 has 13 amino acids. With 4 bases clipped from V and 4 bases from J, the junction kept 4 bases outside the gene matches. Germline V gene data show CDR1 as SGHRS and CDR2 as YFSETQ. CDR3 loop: CASSPAGGYGYTF. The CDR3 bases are TGCGCCAGCAGCCCGGCAGGGGGCTATGGCTACACCTTC. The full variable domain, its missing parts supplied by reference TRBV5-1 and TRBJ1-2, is KAGVTQTPRYLIKTRGQQVTLSCSPISGHRSVSWYQQTPGQGLQFLFEYFSETQRNKGNFPGRFSGRQFSNSRSEMNVSTLELGDSALYLCASSPAGGYGYTFGSGTRLTVV.

CDR3 region: CASSIFGLAGVGEQFF. The CDR3 coding sequence is TGTGCCAGTAGTATATTCGGACTAGCGGGAGTTGGTGAGCAGTTCTTC. The chain couples TRBV19 to TRBJ2-1, with TRBD2 matching 13 bases. Germline CDR1 reads LNHDA; CDR2 reads SQIVND (reference sequence). The ends lost 2 bases at V and 9 bases at J; junction bases unmatched: 7. There are 16 residues in the CDR3.

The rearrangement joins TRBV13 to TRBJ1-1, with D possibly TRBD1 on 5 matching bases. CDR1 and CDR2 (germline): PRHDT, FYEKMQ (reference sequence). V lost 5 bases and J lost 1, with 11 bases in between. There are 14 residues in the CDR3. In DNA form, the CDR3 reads TGTGCCAGCAGCCCGGACACCACGAACACTGAAGCTTTCTTT. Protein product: CASSPDTTNTEAFF. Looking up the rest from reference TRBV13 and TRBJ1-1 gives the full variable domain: AAGVIQSPRHLIKEKRETATLKCYPIPRHDTVYWYQQGPGQDPQFLISFYEKMQSDKGSIPDRFSAQQFSDYHSELNMSSLELGDSALYFCASSPDTTNTEAFFGQGTRLTVV.

The CDR3 reads CSVGDRGTGELFF. CDR3 DNA: TGCAGCGTTGGAGACAGGGGAACCGGGGAGCTGTTTTTT. The rearrangement uses TRBV29-1 and TRBJ2-2; 8 positions agree with TRBD1. The CDR3 has 13 residues. In germline, CDR1 is SQVTM, CDR2 ANQGSEA. The V and J ends lost 4 bases and 5 bases, in that order; junction bases with no gene match: 3.

The CDR3 reads CASSVTGTSGNTIYF. CDR3 nucleotide sequence: TGTGCCAGCAGCGTAACAGGGACCTCTGGAAACACCATATATTTT. The chain couples TRBV9 to TRBJ1-3; D might be TRBD1 (6 bases). The V gene lost 1 base and the J gene lost 0 bases, with 8 bases spanning the gap. The germline CDR1 and CDR2 sequences are SGDLS and YYNGEE. The CDR3 covers 15 residues.

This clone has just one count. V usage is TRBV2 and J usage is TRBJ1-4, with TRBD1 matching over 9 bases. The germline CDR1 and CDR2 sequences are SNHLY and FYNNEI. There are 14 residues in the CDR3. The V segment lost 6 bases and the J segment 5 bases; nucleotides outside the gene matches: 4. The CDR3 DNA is TGTGCCAGCAGACTCGGGACAGGGAATGAAAAACTGTTTTTT. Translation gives CASRLGTGNEKLFF.

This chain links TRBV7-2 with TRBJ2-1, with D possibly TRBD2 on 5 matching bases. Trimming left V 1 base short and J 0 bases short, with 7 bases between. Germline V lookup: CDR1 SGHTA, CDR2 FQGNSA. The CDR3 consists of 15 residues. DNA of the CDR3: TGTGCCAGCAGCTTAGGGGGAGACTCCTACAATGAGCAGTTCTTC. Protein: CASSLGGDSYNEQFF.

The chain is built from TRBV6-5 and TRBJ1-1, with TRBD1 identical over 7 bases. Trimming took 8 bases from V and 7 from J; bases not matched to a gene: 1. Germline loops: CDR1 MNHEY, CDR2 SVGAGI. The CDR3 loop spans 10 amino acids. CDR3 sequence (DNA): TGTGCCAGCCGGACAGGTGAAGCTTTCTTT. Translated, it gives CASRTGEAFF.

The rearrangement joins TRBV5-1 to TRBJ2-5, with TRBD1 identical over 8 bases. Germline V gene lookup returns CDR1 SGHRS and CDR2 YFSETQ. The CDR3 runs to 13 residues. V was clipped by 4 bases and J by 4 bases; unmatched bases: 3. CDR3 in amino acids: CASSPGGLETQYF. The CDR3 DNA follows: TGCGCCAGCAGCCCAGGGGGCTTAGAGACCCAGTACTTC.

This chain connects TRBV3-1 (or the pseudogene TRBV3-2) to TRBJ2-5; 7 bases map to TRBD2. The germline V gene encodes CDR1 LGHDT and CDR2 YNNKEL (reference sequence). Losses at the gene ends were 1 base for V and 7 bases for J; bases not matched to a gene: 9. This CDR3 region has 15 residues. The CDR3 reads CASSQAASWEGTQYF. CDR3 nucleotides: TGTGCCAGCAGCCAAGCCGCAAGTTGGGAGGGGACCCAGTACTTC.

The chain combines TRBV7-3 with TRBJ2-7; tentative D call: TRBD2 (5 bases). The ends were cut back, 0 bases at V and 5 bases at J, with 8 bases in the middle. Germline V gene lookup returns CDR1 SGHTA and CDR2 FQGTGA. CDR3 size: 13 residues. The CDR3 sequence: CASSLTAGNEQYF. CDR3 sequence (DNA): TGTGCCAGCAGCTTAACGGCCGGGAACGAGCAGTACTTC.

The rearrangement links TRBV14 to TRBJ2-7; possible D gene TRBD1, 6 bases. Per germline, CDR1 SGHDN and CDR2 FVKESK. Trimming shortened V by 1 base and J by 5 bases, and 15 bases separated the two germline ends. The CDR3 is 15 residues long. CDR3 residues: CASSQGFRGLNEQYF. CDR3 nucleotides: TGTGCCAGCAGCCAAGGTTTCAGGGGCTTGAACGAGCAGTACTTC.

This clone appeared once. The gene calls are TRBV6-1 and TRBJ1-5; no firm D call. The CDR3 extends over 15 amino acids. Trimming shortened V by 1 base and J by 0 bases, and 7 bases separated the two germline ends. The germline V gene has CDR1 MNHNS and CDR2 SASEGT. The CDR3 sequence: CASSEGGISNQPQHF. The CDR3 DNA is TGTGCCAGCAGTGAAGGAGGGATTAGCAATCAGCCCCAGCATTTT.

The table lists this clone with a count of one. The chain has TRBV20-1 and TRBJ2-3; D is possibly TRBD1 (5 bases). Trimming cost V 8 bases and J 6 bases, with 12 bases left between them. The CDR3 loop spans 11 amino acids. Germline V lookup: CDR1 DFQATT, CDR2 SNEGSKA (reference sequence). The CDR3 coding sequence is TGCAGTCCGTCCCAGGGTGATACGCAGTATTTT. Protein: CSPSQGDTQYF.

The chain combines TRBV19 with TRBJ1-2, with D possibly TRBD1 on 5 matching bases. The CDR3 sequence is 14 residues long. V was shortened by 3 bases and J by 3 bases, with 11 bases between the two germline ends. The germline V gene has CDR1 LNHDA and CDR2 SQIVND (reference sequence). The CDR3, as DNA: TGTGCCAGTAGTATCTCTGGACACCACTATGGCTACACCTTC. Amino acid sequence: CASSISGHHYGYTF.

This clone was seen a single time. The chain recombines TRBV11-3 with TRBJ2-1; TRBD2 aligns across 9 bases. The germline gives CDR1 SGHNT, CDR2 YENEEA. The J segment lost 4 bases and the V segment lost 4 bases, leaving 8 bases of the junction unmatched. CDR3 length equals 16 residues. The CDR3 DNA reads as TGTGCCAGCAGCTCAAGGCCTAGCGGGACATACAATGAGCAGTTCTTC. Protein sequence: CASSSRPSGTYNEQFF.

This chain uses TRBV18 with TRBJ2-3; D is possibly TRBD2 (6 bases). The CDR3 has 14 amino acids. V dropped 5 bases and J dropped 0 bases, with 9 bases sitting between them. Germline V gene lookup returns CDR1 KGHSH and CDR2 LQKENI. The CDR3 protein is CASSSGTSTDTQYF. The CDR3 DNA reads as TGTGCCAGCTCATCCGGGACTAGCACAGATACGCAGTATTTT.